The 32 T cell receptor beta chains given below trace back to one sample, sequenced in a study of blood T cells in healthy people across ages. With a J-beta primer mix and a sample-barcoded 5' primer, a second PCR ran roughly 6 to 12 cycles. Using its own MiXCR run on the 5' RACE reads, TCRdb lists one record per CDR3 protein. Of 550,000 to 700,000 distinct CDR3 sequences detected, 25% to 30% appear once; the ten largest clones hold around a sixth. Sequenced material: blood. These receptors originate from a woman between 65 and 79 years old in good health.

The V gene is TRBV10-3, the J gene TRBJ2-1; TRBD2 aligns across 9 bases. This CDR3 comprises 14 residues. Germline V CDR1 and CDR2: ENHRY, SYGVKD. V gave up 9 bases and J gave up 1 base; unmatched junction bases: 4. This CDR3 reads CAIRLADSYNEQFF. The CDR3 DNA reads as TGTGCCATTCGACTAGCGGATTCCTACAATGAGCAGTTCTTC.

This chain uses TRBV5-1 with TRBJ2-6, with D unclear. The CDR3 sequence is 15 residues long. CDR1 and CDR2 from the germline V gene are SGHRS and YFSETQ. Between the trimmed V and J ends, which lost 0 bases and 0 bases, there was a span of 4 bases. The CDR3: CASSLDASGANVLTF. CDR3 nucleotide sequence: TGCGCCAGCAGCTTGGATGCCTCTGGGGCCAACGTCCTGACTTTC.

Notes on this clonotype: At one end the junction does not follow the germline gene, possibly because of a read error. This rearrangement joins TRBV3-1 to TRBJ1-3; D not resolved. Per germline, CDR1 LGHDT and CDR2 YNNKEL (reference sequence). There are 15 residues in the CDR3. The CDR3 DNA sequence: TGTGCCAGCAGCCAAGGCGACCGCTCTGGAGACACCATATATTTT. This translates into CASSQGDRSGDTIYF.

This clonotype was seen more than once but under ten times. V is TRBV24-1 and J is TRBJ2-5; 9 bases align to TRBD1. CDR3 length: 17 amino acids. V was clipped by 5 bases and J by 1 base; unmatched bases: 10. Germline V gives CDR1 KGHDR, CDR2 SFDVKD. The CDR3 nucleotides are TGTGCCACCAGTGCCCAGGGACAGGGCACGACCCAAGAGACCCAGTACTTC. Amino acid sequence: CATSAQGQGTTQETQYF.

The rearrangement uses TRBV29-1 and TRBJ2-7, with D perhaps matching TRBD1 (5 bases). The germline V gene has CDR1 SQVTM and CDR2 ANQGSEA. This CDR3 is built from 14 residues. The ends were cut back, 1 base at V and 7 bases at J, with 17 bases in the middle. For the CDR3, the DNA is TGCAGCGTTGAAGGGGGCGAAAATGGAAGGGAGCAGTACTTC. This sequence encodes CSVEGGENGREQYF.

This clonotype showed up just a few times. This chain uses TRBV20-1 with TRBJ2-5; TRBD2 agrees at 7 bases. The germline CDR1 and CDR2 sequences are DFQATT and SNEGSKA (reference sequence). This CDR3 spans 12 amino acids. V dropped 6 bases and J dropped 7; count of bases not matched to a gene: 8. The CDR3 reads CSAQGLLVTQYF. The DNA for the CDR3 is TGCAGTGCCCAGGGACTACTTGTGACCCAGTACTTC.

The chain combines TRBV6-6 with TRBJ2-3; D possibly corresponds to TRBD2 (6 bases). V was pared by 10 bases and J by 2 bases, with 10 bases between. CDR1 is MNHNY, CDR2 SVGAGI, per germline (reference sequence). The CDR3 length is 12 residues. The CDR3 sequence is CANRGNTDTQYF. As DNA, the CDR3 is TGTGCCAATCGGGGGAACACAGATACGCAGTATTTT.

This clonotype turned up a few times. This sequence joins TRBV5-1 and TRBJ2-7, with a tentative D call TRBD1 (6 bases). In germline, CDR1 is SGHRS, CDR2 YFSETQ. The CDR3 sequence is 12 residues long. V dropped 4 bases and J dropped 4 bases, with 9 bases sitting between them. The CDR3 sequence is CASSNREYEQYF. Here the CDR3 DNA reads TGCGCCAGCAGCAACAGGGAATACGAGCAGTACTTC.

This clonotype showed up just a few times. Germline and junction disagree at one end, which may indicate a read error. This chain links TRBV12-3 or TRBV12-4 with TRBJ2-2; 7 bases fit TRBD1. The CDR3 is made up of 15 amino acids. CDR3 bases: TGTGCCACCAGTAAGACAGGGACCATTACCGGGGAGCTGTTTTTT. It translates to CATSKTGTITGELFF.

In its sample, this clonotype was seen a few times. The genes are TRBV20-1 and TRBJ2-5; tentatively, D is TRBD1 (5 bases). CDR3 length equals 13 residues. V was trimmed by 3 bases and J by 5 bases, leaving 13 bases between them. Germline V gene sequence: CDR1 DFQATT, CDR2 SNEGSKA (reference sequence). DNA of the CDR3: TGCAGTGCTAGTAGGGGTATGTGGGAGACCCAGTACTTC. Translating gives CSASRGMWETQYF.

This sequence joins TRBV20-1 and TRBJ1-2; 7 nucleotides agree with TRBD1. Germline V gives CDR1 DFQATT, CDR2 SNEGSKA (reference sequence). CDR3 length equals 13 residues. After removal of 3 bases from V and 6 bases from J, the junction contained 7 bases not matched to a gene. The CDR3 loop is CSASSPGGDGYTF. In DNA form, the CDR3 reads TGCAGTGCTAGTAGCCCAGGGGGGGATGGCTACACCTTC.

CDR3 in amino acids: CASAHVEGMQYF. The CDR3, as DNA: TGTGCCAGCGCCCATGTCGAGGGGATGCAGTATTTT. The V and J genes are TRBV7-9 and TRBJ2-3; TRBD1 or TRBD2 may be the D gene (5 bases each). The germline gives CDR1 SEHNR, CDR2 FQNEAQ (reference sequence). The CDR3 extends over 12 amino acids. V dropped 8 bases and J dropped 11 bases, with 17 bases sitting between them.

The chain joins TRBV29-1 to TRBJ1-5; no firm D call. Trimming cost V 7 bases and J 0 bases, with 7 bases left between them. The CDR3 extends over 12 amino acids. Germline V lookup: CDR1 SQVTM, CDR2 ANQGSEA. The CDR3 here is CSALSSNQPQHF. The CDR3 DNA follows: TGCAGCGCATTAAGTAGCAATCAGCCCCAGCATTTT.

V usage is TRBV20-1 and J usage is TRBJ1-2; D is perhaps TRBD1 (5 bases). Trimming stripped 4 bases from V and 4 bases from J, with 16 bases between. The CDR3 is 14 amino acids. CDR1 and CDR2 (germline): DFQATT, SNEGSKA (reference sequence). CDR3 DNA: TGCAGTGCTAAAAAAGGGGTGAGAAGCTATGGCTACACCTTC. This codes for CSAKKGVRSYGYTF.

This chain joins TRBV4-3 and TRBJ2-7; D is perhaps TRBD1 (5 bases). Per germline, CDR1 LGHNA and CDR2 YSLEER. V shed 4 bases and J shed 2 bases, with 15 bases lying between them. The CDR3 contains 15 residues. The CDR3 is CASSLRAQGPYEQYF. The CDR3 DNA sequence: TGCGCCAGCAGCCTCCGGGCCCAGGGCCCCTACGAGCAGTACTTC.

This rearrangement joins TRBV11-2 to TRBJ2-3; 10 nucleotides match TRBD2. CDR3 length: 15 residues. From germline, CDR1 is SGHAT and CDR2 FQNNGV. The V gene end was trimmed by 5 bases and the J gene end by 4 bases; junction bases not matched to a gene: 6. CDR3: CASSTSGIQADTQYF. In DNA, the CDR3 is TGTGCCAGCAGCACTAGCGGGATTCAGGCAGATACGCAGTATTTT.

V gene TRBV7-2 combines with J gene TRBJ2-3; 7 nucleotides line up with TRBD1. This CDR3 has 19 residues. J gave up 0 bases and V 5 bases, and 17 bases lay outside the gene matches. Germline values: CDR1 SGHTA, CDR2 FQGNSA. The CDR3 is CASSPSGADRFGSTDTQYF. CDR3 DNA: TGTGCCAGCAGCCCCTCGGGTGCGGACAGGTTCGGTAGCACAGATACGCAGTATTTT.

The chain recombines TRBV20-1 with TRBJ2-1; D unresolved. The CDR3 has 19 amino acids. Germline loops: CDR1 DFQATT, CDR2 SNEGSKA (reference sequence). The V end lost 5 bases, the J end lost 4 bases, and 30 bases lay between the germline ends. For the CDR3, the DNA is TGCAGTGCTCCTTTCCTACCACACATTTCTAGGTCAGTTTACAATGAGCAGTTCTTC. This gives the protein CSAPFLPHISRSVYNEQFF.

This clonotype was counted only a few times. V and J are TRBV2 and TRBJ2-3; 9 bases agree with TRBD2. After removal of 2 bases from V and 0 bases from J, the junction contained 18 bases not matched to a gene. Per germline, CDR1 SNHLY and CDR2 FYNNEI. This CDR3 region has 21 residues. CDR3 region: CASSEPQRWVAGVSSTDTQYF. CDR3 sequence (DNA): TGTGCCAGCAGTGAACCGCAGAGATGGGTAGCGGGGGTTTCTAGCACAGATACGCAGTATTTT.

This clonotype was picked up a small number of times. In DNA form, the CDR3 reads TGTGCCAGCAGCCAAAGGACTAGCGGGAACACCGGGGAGCTGTTTTTT. Protein sequence: CASSQRTSGNTGELFF. The rearrangement uses TRBV7-2 and TRBJ2-2; TRBD2 agrees at 10 bases. This CDR3 spans 16 amino acids. V gave up 5 bases and J gave up 1 base; unmatched junction bases: 4. Germline V gene sequence: CDR1 SGHTA, CDR2 FQGNSA.

To note about this clonotype: An end of the junction differs from the germline gene, which may be a read error. V and J are TRBV20-1 and TRBJ2-5; D is possibly TRBD2 (6 bases). Germline CDR1 reads DFQATT; CDR2 reads SNEGSKA (reference sequence). This CDR3 spans 14 amino acids. CDR3 in DNA: TGCAGTGCTAGTCTTCTTAGCGGAGAAGAGACCCAGGACTTC. This sequence encodes CSASLLSGEETQDF.

Worth noting for this clonotype: A clone one base away is much larger, so this may be a read error. CDR3 residues: CAGSRGTGELFF. CDR3 DNA sequence: TGTGCCGGCAGTCGGGGCACCGGGGAGCTGTTTTTT. V usage is TRBV12-3 or TRBV12-4 and J usage is TRBJ2-2; TRBD2 might be the D (5 bases). The length of the CDR3 is 12 residues.

This rearrangement joins TRBV7-9 to TRBJ1-4; 9 nucleotides line up with TRBD1. J was trimmed by 15 bases and V by 5 bases; bases with no gene match: 16. CDR3 size: 15 residues. Germline assignment: CDR1 SEHNR and CDR2 FQNEAQ (reference sequence). In nucleotides, the CDR3 is TGTGCCAGCAGCGCCCGACAGGGGGTCATGGGAAGGTTGTTTTTT. The encoded protein is CASSARQGVMGRLFF. The full variable domain, with the rest looked up from reference TRBV7-9 and TRBJ1-4, is DTGVSQNPRHKITKRGQNVTFRCDPISEHNRLYWYRQTLGQGPEFLTYFQNEAQLEKSRLLSDRFSAERPKGSFSTLEIQRTEQGDSAMYLCASSARQGVMGRLFFGSGTQLSVL.

This chain uses TRBV12-3 or TRBV12-4 with TRBJ2-7; D gene ambiguous. V lost 10 bases and J lost 0, with 13 bases in between. The length of the CDR3 is 13 residues. CDR3 loop: CATSKRSSYEQYF. CDR3 bases: TGTGCCACCTCAAAAAGGAGCTCCTACGAGCAGTACTTC.

This clonotype has only a few counts. The rearrangement joins TRBV6-5 to TRBJ2-6, with no clear D. This CDR3 region has 19 residues. From germline, CDR1 is MNHEY and CDR2 SVGAGI. V lost 0 bases and J lost 0, with 15 bases in between. The CDR3 region is CASSYSRNRAGSGANVLTF. The CDR3 DNA reads TGTGCCAGCAGTTACTCGAGGAACAGAGCCGGCTCTGGGGCCAACGTCCTGACTTTC.

CDR3 bases: TGTGCTAGTGGGCTACAGGGGGCAGAGACCCAGTACTTC. Translating it yields CASGLQGAETQYF. The V call is TRBV12-5, the J call TRBJ2-5, with 9 bases lining up with TRBD1. The V segment lost 6 bases and the J segment 4 bases; nucleotides outside the gene matches: 3. Looked up from germline, CDR1 is LGHNT and CDR2 is FRNRAP. This CDR3 spans 13 amino acids.

The table lists this clonotype with many counts. This CDR3 is CSVDPGEDQYF. In DNA form, the CDR3 reads TGCAGCGTTGATCCAGGGGAAGACCAGTACTTC. This chain links TRBV29-1 with TRBJ2-5; maybe TRBD1 (6 bases). The CDR3 has 11 amino acids. Germline V lookup: CDR1 SQVTM, CDR2 ANQGSEA. Between the trimmed V and J ends, which lost 3 bases and 10 bases, there was a span of 12 bases.

This clonotype was counted between two and nine times. J is TRBJ1-2 and V is TRBV20-1; 11 nucleotides agree with TRBD1. The germline V gene encodes CDR1 DFQATT and CDR2 SNEGSKA (reference sequence). This CDR3 has 14 residues. The J segment lost 3 bases and the V segment lost 1 base, leaving 1 base of the junction unmatched. CDR3 DNA sequence: TGCAGTGCTAGAGGGGACAGGGGGGACTATGGCTACACCTTC. Translating gives CSARGDRGDYGYTF.

The genes are TRBV18 and TRBJ2-6; a weak D match, TRBD1 (6 bases). V was shortened by 2 bases and J by 0 bases, with 11 bases between the two germline ends. Germline V gives CDR1 KGHSH, CDR2 LQKENI. The CDR3 has 17 residues. CDR3 coding DNA: TGTGCCAGCTCACCAGTGACAGGCAACTCTGGGGCCAACGTCCTGACTTTC. Encoded protein: CASSPVTGNSGANVLTF. The whole variable domain, filled in from reference TRBV18 and TRBJ2-6, reads NAGVMQNPRHLVRRRGQEARLRCSPMKGHSHVYWYRQLPEEGLKFMVYLQKENIIDESGMPKERFSAEFPKEGPSILRIQQVVRGDSAAYFCASSPVTGNSGANVLTFGAGSRLTVL.

This clonotype was seen more than once but under ten times. This chain links TRBV7-8 with TRBJ2-4; D call uncertain. The CDR3 extends over 13 amino acids. Germline loops: CDR1 SGHVS, CDR2 FQNEAQ. Trimming stripped 2 bases from V and 4 bases from J, with 6 bases between. The CDR3 DNA reads TGTGCCAGCAGCTTAACAAGGAAAAACATTCAGTACTTC. As protein: CASSLTRKNIQYF.

This clonotype was recorded a few times. The V call is TRBV29-1, the J call TRBJ1-2; 10 nucleotides agree with TRBD1. The CDR3 has 13 residues. CDR1 SQVTM and CDR2 ANQGSEA come from the germline V gene. V was pared by 7 bases and J by 7 bases, with 9 bases of the junction left unmatched. CDR3 DNA: TGCAGCGATTGGGACAGGGGCCCGGTTGGCTACACCTTC. Translating gives CSDWDRGPVGYTF.

This clonotype was counted a few times. V gene TRBV4-2 combines with J gene TRBJ2-5, with 12 bases that match TRBD2. The CDR3 spans 19 residues. CDR1 and CDR2 (germline): LGHNA, YNFKEQ. Trimming cost V 0 bases and J 2 bases; bases outside gene matches: 10. CDR3 amino acids: CASSQDGTSGGPDQETQYF. In DNA form, the CDR3 reads TGTGCCAGCAGCCAAGATGGTACTAGCGGGGGGCCGGATCAAGAGACCCAGTACTTC.